What follows describes a single TCR beta chain. Its antigen remains unknown. The 5'RACE method, run with constant-segment primers, produced TCR alpha and TCR beta cDNA libraries (carrying sample barcodes and UMIs). TCRdb re-called the 5' RACE reads with MiXCR, one entry per CDR3 protein. The profile shows about 210,000 distinct CDR3 sequences, 10% of them singletons. V lost 2 bases to trimming and J lost 6 bases; unmatched junction nucleotides: 7. This CDR3 spans 15 amino acids. Per germline, CDR1 SGHRS and CDR2 YFSETQ. This record belongs to a study of T-cell memory formation after mild COVID-19. Study-level information: TCR clusters were mostly donor specific. General study findings and limits: Pre-infection memory contained some responding clones, which suggested that cross-reactive memory had joined. Later expanders leaned CD4+, whereas clones that contracted between day 15 and 85 were balanced CD4/CD8.

This receptor was identified in a man younger than 30 who had mild COVID-19 (a few samples of this study predate the infection). Cell type and time point are not known. The rearrangement uses TRBV5-1 and TRBJ2-1; 8 nucleotides align to TRBD1. The sequencing sample was made of PBMCs or a T cell subset sorted from them (not recorded which). CDR3 coding DNA: TGCGCCAGCAGCTTTCAGGGGGCGCCGGGCAATGAGCAGTTCTTC. Protein: CASSFQGAPGNEQFF. Complete variable domain (other parts from reference TRBV5-1 and TRBJ2-1): KAGVTQTPRYLIKTRGQQVTLSCSPISGHRSVSWYQQTPGQGLQFLFEYFSETQRNKGNFPGRFSGRQFSNSRSEMNVSTLELGDSALYLCASSFQGAPGNEQFFGPGTRLTVL.